The 12 T cell receptor beta chains presented below share a single source sample, sequenced in a study of T cells in Graves' hyperthyroidism and ophthalmopathy. Regions amplified from RNA transcripts were the TCR beta CDR3 regions. Using the HTBI primer set, a first-round RT-PCR was run on the TCR CDR3. TCRdb independently ran MiXCR on the multiplex PCR reads; one entry per CDR3 protein. The sample includes 800,000 or so distinct CDR3 sequences, 35% to 40% of them seen just once. The sample consisted of blood. The receptors derive from a man aged 18 to 30 with Graves' hyperthyroidism.

This clonotype appeared many times. V gene TRBV7-9 combines with J gene TRBJ2-2; a possible D gene is TRBD1 (7 bases). CDR1 and CDR2 (germline): SEHNR, FQNEAQ (reference sequence). V was trimmed by 5 bases and J by 4 bases, leaving 14 bases between them. The CDR3 is 15 amino acids. The CDR3 DNA reads as TGTGCCAGCAGCACCGGGACAGCGGGCACCGGGGAGCTGTTTTTT. Translation: CASSTGTAGTGELFF.

The chain joins TRBV7-2 to TRBJ1-3, with unresolved D. The length of the CDR3 is 16 residues. The V and J ends lost 3 bases and 3 bases respectively, with 15 bases between them. CDR1 and CDR2 from the germline V gene are SGHTA and FQGNSA. The CDR3 region is CASSFTVAGYGNTIYF. As DNA, the CDR3 is TGTGCCAGCAGCTTTACTGTTGCGGGATATGGAAACACCATATATTTT.

This clonotype was seen a handful of times. V and J are TRBV5-1 and TRBJ1-6, with 9 bases lining up with TRBD1. V lost 4 bases, J lost 8 bases, and 7 bases stayed unmatched. The length of the CDR3 is 15 residues. CDR1 SGHRS and CDR2 YFSETQ come from the germline V gene. The CDR3 is CASSPGTGYDSPLHF. The CDR3 bases are TGCGCCAGCAGCCCCGGGACAGGGTATGATTCACCCCTCCACTTT.

The CDR3 DNA reads TGTGCCAGCACCCGACTAGCTAAAATCTACGAGCAGTACTTC. Translating it yields CASTRLAKIYEQYF. This chain joins TRBV6-1 and TRBJ2-7; 7 nucleotides agree with TRBD2. The V and J ends lost 7 bases and 3 bases, in that order; junction bases with no gene match: 9. This CDR3 has 14 residues. Germline V gives CDR1 MNHNS, CDR2 SASEGT.

The table lists this clonotype with a count of one. V is TRBV12-3 or TRBV12-4 and J is TRBJ2-7; D not resolved. V was pared by 6 bases and J by 0 bases, with 15 bases between. CDR3 size: 15 residues. The CDR3 loop is CASSSDIPSSYEQYF. CDR3 nucleotide sequence: TGTGCCAGCAGCTCCGACATACCGAGCTCCTACGAGCAGTACTTC.

V usage is TRBV29-1 and J usage is TRBJ2-1; D perhaps matches TRBD2 (5 bases). The J call is uncertain, as TRBJ2-7 better fits the DNA end. This CDR3 spans 11 amino acids. Germline CDR1 is SQVTM and CDR2 is ANQGSEA. CDR3 DNA: TGCAGCGGAGGGTCCTACAATGAGCAGTACTTC. As protein: CSGGSYNEQYF.

The table lists this clonotype with many counts. The chain has TRBV15 and TRBJ2-7; 7 bases line up with TRBD1. Germline V gives CDR1 LNHNV, CDR2 YYDKDF (reference sequence). V trimming: 5 bases; J trimming: 3 bases; junction bases outside the gene matches: 1. The CDR3 runs to 12 residues. CDR3 sequence (DNA): TGTGCCACCAGCCCAGGGGGCTACGAGCAGTACTTC. As protein: CATSPGGYEQYF.

This clonotype came up a few times. V usage is TRBV20-1 and J usage is TRBJ2-2; 9 bases map to TRBD2. The V gene's germline CDR1 is DFQATT and CDR2 SNEGSKA (reference sequence). The V and J ends lost 0 bases and 7 bases, in that order; junction bases with no gene match: 6. CDR3 length: 15 amino acids. CDR3 residues: CSARDRGTSSGELFF. The CDR3 bases are TGCAGTGCTAGAGATCGGGGGACTAGCAGCGGGGAGCTGTTTTTT.

The V gene is TRBV7-4, the J gene TRBJ2-7, with 9 bases aligning to TRBD2. The germline V gene has CDR1 SGHVT and CDR2 SQSDAQ. V was clipped by 5 bases and J by 3 bases; unmatched bases: 5. The CDR3 is 14 residues long. CDR3 residues: CASSGGTSRYEQYF. Written as DNA, the CDR3 is TGTGCCAGCAGCGGGGGGACTAGCCGCTACGAGCAGTACTTC.

V usage is TRBV2 and J usage is TRBJ1-1; D not resolved. The CDR3 is 12 residues long. Trimming removed 5 bases at V and 6 bases at J, with 10 bases between. Germline V gives CDR1 SNHLY, CDR2 FYNNEI. The CDR3 sequence is CASSIQESEAFF. The DNA for the CDR3 is TGTGCCAGCAGTATACAAGAATCTGAAGCTTTCTTT.

The chain couples TRBV27 to TRBJ2-5, with 13 positions matching TRBD2. Unmatched junction bases numbered 12, after V lost 6 bases and J lost 5 bases. Germline assignment: CDR1 MNHEY and CDR2 SMNVEV (reference sequence). The CDR3 runs to 17 residues. The CDR3, as DNA: TGTGCCAGCAGCTCTATAGGACTAGCGGGAGTAAGTGAGACCCAGTACTTC. Translated, it gives CASSSIGLAGVSETQYF.

This clonotype was seen just once. This chain connects TRBV9 to TRBJ1-5; D unclear. CDR3 length: 14 residues. CDR1 is SGDLS and CDR2 is YYNGEE in the germline V gene. Trimming stripped 0 bases from V and 6 bases from J, with 10 bases between. CDR3 DNA sequence: TGTGCCAGCAGCGTAGGGCCGAACCCTCAGCCCCAGCATTTT. This sequence encodes CASSVGPNPQPQHF.